This is a list of T cell receptor beta chains from one sample in a study of Ad26.COV2.S vaccination and SARS-CoV-2 variants. Clones were read by immunoSEQ multiplex PCR, and TCRdb kept only the in-frame ones, dropping some. The sample lists roughly 400,000 clones; 80% to 95% were seen once. Material: peripheral blood, obtained in a trial of Ad26.COV2.S vaccine versus placebo. These receptors came from a person aged 18 to 65 who received the Ad26.COV2.S COVID-19 vaccine or a placebo. The CDR3 runs from the conserved cysteine through the conserved F or W. The D gene is left open where the match is weak. Not every row has a clone size; where given, it reads once, few, many or a size class.

abundance | d_gene | j_gene | v_gene | CDR3nt | CDR3aa
NA | NA | TRBJ1-4 | TRBV27 | TGTGCCAGCAGTTCGCGACAGTTTAATGAAAAACTGTTTTTT | CASSSRQFNEKLFF
once | NA | TRBJ1-3 | TRBV18 | TGTGCCAGCTCACCACTTCAGCCGGATGGGGGAAACACCATATATTTT | CASSPLQPDGGNTIYF
NA | TRBD2 | TRBJ2-1 | TRBV15 | TGTGCCACCGCCCCGGTAGCGGGGTACAATGAGCAGTTCTTC | CATAPVAGYNEQFF
once | TRBD2 | TRBJ2-3 | TRBV5-4 | TGTGCCAGCAGCTTGGGACTAGCGGGAGCCATGCGCACAGATACGCAGTATTTT | CASSLGLAGAMRTDTQYF
NA | NA | TRBJ2-1 | TRBV7-2 | TGTGCCAGCAGCTTAAGGTCCCCATGGGCTAGTGTAGAACCGCAGTTCTTC | CASSLRSPWASVEPQFF
NA | TRBD2 | TRBJ2-3 | TRBV29-1 | TGCAGCTCAGGGACTAGCGGGACAGATACGCAGTATTTT | CSSGTSGTDTQYF
NA | NA | TRBJ1-3 | TRBV5-1 | TGCGCCAGCAGCTTGGAGGGCAACTCTGGAAACACCATATATTTT | CASSLEGNSGNTIYF
NA | NA | TRBJ2-2 | TRBV10-3 | TGTGCCATCAACAAGTCACCCGGGGAGCTGTTTTTT | CAINKSPGELFF
NA | NA | TRBJ1-3 | TRBV10-3 | TGTGCCATCAGGGACAGCTCTGGAAACACCATATATTTT | CAIRDSSGNTIYF
NA | TRBD2 | TRBJ2-1 | TRBV3-1/TRBV3-2 | TGTGCCAGCAGCCAAGCGGGGGGTTCTCATGAGCAGTTCTTC | CASSQAGGSHEQFF
NA | TRBD2 | TRBJ2-6 | TRBV19 | TGTGCCAGCTCAGCGGGAGCCATCTCTGGGGCCAACGTCCTGACTTTC | CASSAGAISGANVLTF
NA | NA | TRBJ1-5 | TRBV19 | TGTGCCAGTCAGTCGGCCAGGGGTCAGCCCCAGCATTTT | CASQSARGQPQHF
NA | NA | TRBJ2-7 | TRBV20-1 | TGCAGTGCTAGTCCCATAATTAGACAGCCCTACGAGCAGTACTTC | CSASPIIRQPYEQYF
NA | TRBD2 | TRBJ2-1 | TRBV11-2 | TGTGCCAGCAGCTCCTTTCGACTAGCGGGAGTCCGGAATGAGCAGTTCTTC | CASSSFRLAGVRNEQFF
NA | NA | TRBJ2-5 | TRBV2 | TGTGCCATACAGGGACGAGAGACCCAGTACTTC | CAIQGRETQYF
NA | NA | TRBJ2-1 | TRBV27 | TGTGCCAGCAGTTTTAGCAGGGACGGCTACAATGAGCAGTTCTTC | CASSFSRDGYNEQFF
NA | NA | TRBJ1-4 | TRBV7-9 | TGTGCCAGCAGCTTTATGGGCAGGGAACTGTTTTTT | CASSFMGRELFF
NA | NA | TRBJ2-1 | TRBV7-2 | TGTGCCAGCAGCTTTAGCGAGAGTTCGGGTGAGCAGTTCTTC | CASSFSESSGEQFF
NA | NA | TRBJ2-3 | TRBV6-4 | TGTGCCAGCAGTGACTCGAGGGGGTCAGATACGCAGTATTTT | CASSDSRGSDTQYF
NA | NA | TRBJ2-7 | TRBV7-2 | TGTGCCAGCAGCTTAGGGGCCAGCACCTACGAGCAGTACTTC | CASSLGASTYEQYF
NA | NA | TRBJ1-5 | TRBV18 | TGTGCCAGCTCACCACAGGGCGATCAGCCCCAGCATTTT | CASSPQGDQPQHF
NA | NA | TRBJ1-2 | TRBV15 | TGTGCCACCAGCAGAGATGGGGGGGCGGAGGATGGCTACACCTTC | CATSRDGGAEDGYTF
NA | NA | TRBJ1-1 | TRBV18 | TGTGCCAGCTCACCGGGGCTCGACCGGAGGAACACTGAAGCTTTCTTT | CASSPGLDRRNTEAFF
NA | NA | TRBJ1-1 | TRBV28 | TGTGCCAGCAGTCAAAACACTGAAGCTTTCTTT | CASSQNTEAFF